This TCR beta chain was recovered during a study of blood T cells in healthy people across ages. J was trimmed by 7 bases and V by 6 bases; bases with no gene match: 2. This CDR3 is built from 14 residues. Next came a second PCR, run for about 7 to 12 cycles, which used a sample-barcoded 5' primer along with a J-beta primer mix. Sequencing yielded, for each sample, at least 3 million paired-end reads carrying CDR3. A single record per CDR3 protein comes from TCRdb applying MiXCR to the 5' RACE reads. The data contain about 2 million distinct CDR3 sequences, less than 50% of them seen just once; the ten biggest clones take up over 2%.

The material sequenced was blood. The receptor was isolated from a woman between 35 and 50 years old in good health. The chain has TRBV12-3 or TRBV12-4 and TRBJ1-6, with TRBD1 identical over 11 bases. CDR3 sequence reads: CASRGTGGNSPLHF. CDR3 in DNA: TGTGCCAGCAGGGGGACAGGGGGGAATTCACCCCTCCACTTT.